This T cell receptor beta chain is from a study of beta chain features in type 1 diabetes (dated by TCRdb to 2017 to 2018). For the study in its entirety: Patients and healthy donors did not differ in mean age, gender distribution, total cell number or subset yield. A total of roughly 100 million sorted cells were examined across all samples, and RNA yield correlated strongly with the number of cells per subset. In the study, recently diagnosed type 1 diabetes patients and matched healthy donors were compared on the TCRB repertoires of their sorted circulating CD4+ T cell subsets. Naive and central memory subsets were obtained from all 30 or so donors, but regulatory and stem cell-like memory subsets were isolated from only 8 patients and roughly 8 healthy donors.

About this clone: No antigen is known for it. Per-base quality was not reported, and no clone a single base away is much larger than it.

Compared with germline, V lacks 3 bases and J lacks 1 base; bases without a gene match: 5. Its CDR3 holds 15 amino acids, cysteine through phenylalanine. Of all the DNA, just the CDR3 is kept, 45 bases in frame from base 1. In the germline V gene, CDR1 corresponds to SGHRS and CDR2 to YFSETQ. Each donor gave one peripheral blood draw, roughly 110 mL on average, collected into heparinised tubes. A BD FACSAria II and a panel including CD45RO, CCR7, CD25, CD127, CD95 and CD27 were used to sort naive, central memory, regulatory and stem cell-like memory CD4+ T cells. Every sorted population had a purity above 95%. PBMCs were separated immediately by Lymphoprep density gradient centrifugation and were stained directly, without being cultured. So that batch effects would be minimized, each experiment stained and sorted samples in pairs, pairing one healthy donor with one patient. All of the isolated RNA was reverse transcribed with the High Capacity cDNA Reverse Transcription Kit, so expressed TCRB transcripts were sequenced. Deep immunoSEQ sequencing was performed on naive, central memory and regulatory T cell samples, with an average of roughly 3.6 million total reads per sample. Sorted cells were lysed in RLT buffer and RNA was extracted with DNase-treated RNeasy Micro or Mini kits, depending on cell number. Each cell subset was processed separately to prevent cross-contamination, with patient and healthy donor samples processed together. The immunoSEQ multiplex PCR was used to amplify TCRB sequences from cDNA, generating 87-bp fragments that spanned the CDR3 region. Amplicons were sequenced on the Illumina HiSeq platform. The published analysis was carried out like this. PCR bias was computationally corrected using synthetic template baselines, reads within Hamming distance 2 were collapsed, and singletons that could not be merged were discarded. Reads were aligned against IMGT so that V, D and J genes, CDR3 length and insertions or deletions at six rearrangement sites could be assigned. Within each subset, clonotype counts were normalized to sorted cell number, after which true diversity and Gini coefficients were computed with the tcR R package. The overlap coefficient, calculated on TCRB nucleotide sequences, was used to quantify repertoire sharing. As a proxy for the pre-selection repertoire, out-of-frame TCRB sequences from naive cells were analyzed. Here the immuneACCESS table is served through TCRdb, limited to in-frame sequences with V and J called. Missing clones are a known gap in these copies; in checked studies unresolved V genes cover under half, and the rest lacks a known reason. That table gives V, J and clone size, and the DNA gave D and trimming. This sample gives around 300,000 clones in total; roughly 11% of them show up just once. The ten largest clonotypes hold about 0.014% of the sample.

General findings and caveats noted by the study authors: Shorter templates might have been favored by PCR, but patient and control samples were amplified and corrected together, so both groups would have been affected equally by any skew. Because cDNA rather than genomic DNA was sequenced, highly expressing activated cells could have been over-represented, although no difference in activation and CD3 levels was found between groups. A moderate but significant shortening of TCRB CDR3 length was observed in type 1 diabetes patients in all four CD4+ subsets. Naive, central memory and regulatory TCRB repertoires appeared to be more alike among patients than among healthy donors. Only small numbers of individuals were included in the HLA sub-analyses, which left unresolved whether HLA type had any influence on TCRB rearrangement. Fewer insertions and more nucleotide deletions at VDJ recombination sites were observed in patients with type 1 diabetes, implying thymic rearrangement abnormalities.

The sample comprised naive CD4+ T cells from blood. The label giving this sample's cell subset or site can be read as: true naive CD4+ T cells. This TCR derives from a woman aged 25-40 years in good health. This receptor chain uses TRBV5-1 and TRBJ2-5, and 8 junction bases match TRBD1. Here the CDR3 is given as CASSSRGTGQETQYF. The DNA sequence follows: TGCGCCAGCAGCTCGAGGGGGACAGGCCAAGAGACCCAGTACTTC.